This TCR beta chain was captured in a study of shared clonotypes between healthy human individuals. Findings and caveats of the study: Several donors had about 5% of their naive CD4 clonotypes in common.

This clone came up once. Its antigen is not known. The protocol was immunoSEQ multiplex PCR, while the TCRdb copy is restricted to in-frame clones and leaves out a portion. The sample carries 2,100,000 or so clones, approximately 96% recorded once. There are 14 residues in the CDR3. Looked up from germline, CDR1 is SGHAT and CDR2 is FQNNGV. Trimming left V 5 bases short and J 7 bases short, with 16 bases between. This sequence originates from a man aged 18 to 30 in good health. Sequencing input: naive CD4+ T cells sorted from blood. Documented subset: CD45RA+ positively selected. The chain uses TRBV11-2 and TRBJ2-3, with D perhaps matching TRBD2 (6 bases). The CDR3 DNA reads TGTGCCAGCAGCATGGGTCCTGGAGGGTATACGCAGTATTTT. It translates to CASSMGPGGYTQYF.